This T cell receptor beta chain was captured by sequencing in a study of T cells expressing NK-cell markers. The CDR3 has 15 amino acids. Germline lookup yields CDR1 KGHDR and CDR2 SFDVKD. TCRdb reanalyzed the 5' RACE reads, giving one entry per CDR3 protein sequence and no DNA. The sample's table shows 400,000 to 550,000 distinct CDR3 sequences. This receptor was identified in a woman between 18 and 70 years old in good health. The specimen was blood T cells: a sorted CD56 or NKG2C T cell subset, CD4+ or CD8+ T cells, or bulk PBMC T cells (not recorded which). The genes are TRBV24-1 and TRBJ2-2; there is no DNA to check the TCRdb D call of TRBD1. The CDR3 sequence: CATSDSLTGPGELFF.